The 17 T cell receptor beta chains given below trace back to one sample, sequenced in a study of T-cell memory formation after mild COVID-19. TCRdb used MiXCR to reprocess the 5' RACE reads, holding one entry per CDR3 protein. Of over 450,000 distinct CDR3 sequences listed, around 20% are singletons. Sequenced: PBMCs or a T cell subset sorted from them (not recorded which). The source is an adult woman who had mild COVID-19 (a few samples of this study predate the infection). Cell type and time point are not known.

Only one count was recorded for this clonotype. The V gene is TRBV9, the J gene TRBJ2-7, with D perhaps assigned TRBD1 or TRBD2 (5 bases each). The germline V and J ends were trimmed by 4 bases and 3 bases, with 14 bases remaining between them. The CDR3 is 14 amino acids. CDR1 and CDR2 from the germline V gene are SGDLS and YYNGEE. The CDR3 spells CASSPRDQYYEQYF. The CDR3 nucleotides read TGTGCCAGCAGCCCTCGGGACCAATACTACGAGCAGTACTTC.

This chain joins TRBV9 and TRBJ2-4; D unclear. Germline-derived CDR1 and CDR2 are SGDLS and YYNGEE. The CDR3 is 15 amino acids. Trimming removed 0 bases from V and 4 bases from J, with 11 bases in between. In DNA, the CDR3 is TGTGCCAGCAGCGTAGCGGGCAGTGAGAAAAACATTCAGTACTTC. Its protein product is CASSVAGSEKNIQYF.

This sequence joins TRBV7-2 and TRBJ1-3; 12 bases match TRBD1. V lost 1 base to trimming and J lost 4 bases; unmatched junction nucleotides: 14. The CDR3 has 20 residues. The V gene's germline CDR1 is SGHTA and CDR2 FQGNSA. CDR3 coding DNA: TGTGCCAGCAGCTTAGTGGGACAGGGGGCCCTAGACACCTCCGGAAACACCATATATTTT. Translation: CASSLVGQGALDTSGNTIYF.

The rearrangement links TRBV15 to TRBJ2-1; D is unclear. The CDR3 has 14 residues. The V gene's germline CDR1 is LNHNV and CDR2 YYDKDF (reference sequence). Trimming removed 0 bases at V and 6 bases at J, with 9 bases between. The CDR3 reads CATSRDLGSNEQFF. In DNA, the CDR3 is TGTGCCACCAGCAGAGATCTTGGCAGCAATGAGCAGTTCTTC.

This clonotype showed up just a few times. V gene TRBV9 combines with J gene TRBJ2-1; D is possibly TRBD2 (5 bases). With 3 bases removed from V and 4 bases from J, the gap between germline ends came to 8 bases. Per germline, CDR1 SGDLS and CDR2 YYNGEE. This CDR3 is 13 amino acids long. In DNA, the CDR3 is TGTGCCAGCAGCGCGGACTTTTACAATGAGCAGTTCTTC. Its protein product is CASSADFYNEQFF. The full variable domain, with the rest looked up from reference TRBV9 and TRBJ2-1, is DSGVTQTPKHLITATGQRVTLRCSPRSGDLSVYWYQQSLDQGLQFLIQYYNGEERAKGNILERFSAQQFPDLHSELNLSSLELGDSALYFCASSADFYNEQFFGPGTRLTVL.

This clonotype was seen a handful of times. The chain recombines TRBV7-2 with TRBJ2-2; the D gene is possibly TRBD2 (6 bases). The germline CDR1 and CDR2 sequences are SGHTA and FQGNSA. V was shortened by 2 bases and J by 1 base, with 11 bases between the two germline ends. This CDR3 region has 16 residues. CDR3 DNA: TGTGCCAGCAGCTTATTCACCGGGGGGAACACCGGGGAGCTGTTTTTT. It codes for CASSLFTGGNTGELFF.

In its sample, this clonotype was seen a few times. The chain links TRBV29-1 to TRBJ2-7; perhaps TRBD2 as D (5 bases). Germline V lookup: CDR1 SQVTM, CDR2 ANQGSEA. Trimming shortened V by 5 bases and J by 2 bases, and 16 bases separated the two germline ends. CDR3 length: 14 residues. CDR3 in DNA: TGCAGCGTTTTAGGAGGCCCTTACGCCTACGAGCAGTACTTC. Amino acids: CSVLGGPYAYEQYF.

This clonotype has just a few counts. This chain joins TRBV5-1 and TRBJ2-5; D perhaps matches TRBD1 (6 bases). Looked up from germline, CDR1 is SGHRS and CDR2 is YFSETQ. Trimming left V 3 bases short and J 0 bases short, with 9 bases between. The CDR3 runs 14 residues. This CDR3 is CASSSRTDQETQYF. Here the CDR3 DNA reads TGCGCCAGCAGCTCCAGGACAGACCAAGAGACCCAGTACTTC.

V gene TRBV4-1 combines with J gene TRBJ1-1; D perhaps matches TRBD1 (5 bases). The CDR3 loop spans 17 amino acids. Between the trimmed V and J ends, which lost 0 bases and 0 bases, there was a span of 14 bases. The germline V gene encodes CDR1 MGHRA and CDR2 YSYEKL. The CDR3 DNA sequence: TGCGCCAGCAGCCAAGAGGGGGTGGAGTACATGAACACTGAAGCTTTCTTT. This sequence encodes CASSQEGVEYMNTEAFF.

This clonotype was found many times. The chain has TRBV2 and TRBJ1-4; TRBD1 is a possible D gene (6 bases). Trimming cost V 3 bases and J 0 bases, with 11 bases left between them. Germline CDR1 reads SNHLY; CDR2 reads FYNNEI. The CDR3 sequence is 16 residues long. This CDR3 reads CASSEWTEPTNEKLFF. CDR3 coding DNA: TGTGCCAGCAGTGAGTGGACAGAACCAACTAATGAAAAACTGTTTTTT. Supplemented by reference TRBV2 and TRBJ1-4, the full variable domain reads EPEVTQTPSHQVTQMGQEVILRCVPISNHLYFYWYRQILGQKVEFLVSFYNNEISEKSEIFDDQFSVERPDGSNFTLKIRSTKLEDSAMYFCASSEWTEPTNEKLFFGSGTQLSVL.

The rearrangement links TRBV6-1 to TRBJ1-2; D is unclear. The CDR3 consists of 13 residues. Germline V gives CDR1 MNHNS, CDR2 SASEGT. V lost 0 bases, J lost 5 bases, and 7 bases lay in between. The CDR3 reads CASSEAMGYGYTF. The CDR3 DNA sequence: TGTGCCAGCAGTGAAGCTATGGGGTATGGCTACACCTTC.

In this sample, this clonotype turned up a few times. The chain carries TRBV4-3 and TRBJ2-2; TRBD2 might be the D (6 bases). CDR3 length equals 18 residues. CDR1 is LGHNA and CDR2 is YSLEER in the germline V gene. Trimming took off 0 bases at V and 3 bases at J, with 17 bases between the two ends. CDR3 residues: CASSQDGGTRPDTGELFF. In DNA, the CDR3 is TGCGCCAGCAGCCAAGATGGCGGGACCCGACCCGACACCGGGGAGCTGTTTTTT.

This clonotype was seen a handful of times. The chain joins TRBV15 to TRBJ2-2; TRBD2 matches at 8 bases. From germline, CDR1 is LNHNV and CDR2 YYDKDF (reference sequence). J was trimmed by 9 bases and V by 3 bases; bases with no gene match: 9. The length of the CDR3 is 15 residues. In DNA, the CDR3 is TGTGCCACCAGCAGTGACTCCAGCGGGAGCCGGGAGCTGTTTTTT. This translates into CATSSDSSGSRELFF.

The chain combines TRBV6-2 or TRBV6-3 with TRBJ2-5; TRBD2 matches 7 bases. V lost 6 bases, J lost 5 bases, and 9 bases stayed unmatched. CDR1 MNHEY and CDR2 SVGEGT come from the germline V gene. The CDR3 runs 14 residues. CDR3 in amino acids: CASRPDWGGETQYF. DNA of the CDR3: TGTGCCAGCAGGCCAGACTGGGGAGGGGAGACCCAGTACTTC.

V gene TRBV20-1 combines with J gene TRBJ1-2, with 7 bases that match TRBD1. V gave up 0 bases and J gave up 6 bases; unmatched junction bases: 4. Germline V gives CDR1 DFQATT, CDR2 SNEGSKA (reference sequence). The CDR3 covers 13 residues. CDR3 loop: CSAREAGGDGYTF. CDR3 nucleotides: TGCAGTGCTAGAGAGGCAGGGGGTGATGGCTACACCTTC.

This clonotype was counted many times. The chain's CDR3 is CASSSGLGSYEQYF. CDR3 coding DNA: TGTGCCAGCAGCTCGGGACTAGGCTCCTACGAGCAGTACTTC. The chain joins TRBV7-9 to TRBJ2-7; TRBD2 matches 8 bases. CDR1 and CDR2 from the germline V gene are SEHNR and FQNEAQ (reference sequence). V lost 4 bases and J lost 0; bases outside the gene matches: 2. The CDR3 loop spans 14 amino acids. Drawing the rest from reference TRBV7-9 and TRBJ2-7, the complete variable domain is DTGVSQNPRHKITKRGQNVTFRCDPISEHNRLYWYRQTLGQGPEFLTYFQNEAQLEKSRLLSDRFSAERPKGSFSTLEIQRTEQGDSAMYLCASSSGLGSYEQYFGPGTRLTVT.

The chain combines TRBV6-6 with TRBJ1-5; D call uncertain. CDR3 length: 15 residues. From germline, CDR1 is MNHNY and CDR2 SVGAGI (reference sequence). V lost 2 bases to trimming and J lost 0 bases, with 8 bases between them. CDR3 coding DNA: TGTGCCAGCAGTTACCTTCCTTCTAGCAATCAGCCCCAGCATTTT. Its protein product is CASSYLPSSNQPQHF.